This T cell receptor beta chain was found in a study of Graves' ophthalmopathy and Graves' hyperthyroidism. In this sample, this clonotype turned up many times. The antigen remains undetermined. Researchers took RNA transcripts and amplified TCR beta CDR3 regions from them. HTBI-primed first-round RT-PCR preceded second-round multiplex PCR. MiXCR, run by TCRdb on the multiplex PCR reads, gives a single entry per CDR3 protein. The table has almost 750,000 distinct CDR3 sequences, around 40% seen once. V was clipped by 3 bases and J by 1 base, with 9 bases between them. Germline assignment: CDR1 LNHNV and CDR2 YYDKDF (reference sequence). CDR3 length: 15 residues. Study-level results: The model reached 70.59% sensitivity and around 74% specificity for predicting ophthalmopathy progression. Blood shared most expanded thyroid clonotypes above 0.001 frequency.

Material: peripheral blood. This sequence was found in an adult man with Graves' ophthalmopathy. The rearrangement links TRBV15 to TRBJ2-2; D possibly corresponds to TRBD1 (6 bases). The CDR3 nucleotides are TGTGCCACCAGCAGTCGGACAGAGAACACCGGGGAGCTGTTTTTT. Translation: CATSSRTENTGELFF.